This T cell receptor (beta chain) came from a study of CD8 T cells in Susac syndrome. It was with random hexamers that about 0.45 to 1 ug RNA was reverse transcribed. Amplification of TCR beta CDR3 across 54 Vbeta and 13 Jbeta was performed with immunoSEQ multiplex PCR. From the immunoSEQ multiplex PCR reads, TCRdb called clonotypes with MiXCR, one entry per CDR3 protein. The table includes about 80,000 distinct CDR3 sequences, around 94% detected once. TEMRA cells were FACS-enriched, while CD8+ and CD4+ T cells were negatively isolated. V was clipped by 3 bases and J by 2 bases; unmatched bases: 8. Germline CDR1 reads DFQATT; CDR2 reads SNEGSKA (reference sequence). This CDR3 has 15 residues.

This receptor was taken from a human donor in good health. The V gene is TRBV20-1, the J gene TRBJ2-7, with 9 bases that match TRBD2. Sample: CD8+ T cells from PBMCs. The CDR3 here is CSASPTSGLTYEQYV. CDR3 DNA: TGCAGTGCTAGCCCCACTAGCGGGCTGACCTACGAGCAGTACGTC.